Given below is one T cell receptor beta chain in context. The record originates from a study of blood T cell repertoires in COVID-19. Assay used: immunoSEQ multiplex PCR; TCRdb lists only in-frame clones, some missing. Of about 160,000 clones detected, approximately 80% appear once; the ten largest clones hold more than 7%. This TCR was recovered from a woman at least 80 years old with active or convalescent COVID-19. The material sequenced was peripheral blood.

The CDR3: CASSFGQAGTIYF. DNA of the CDR3: TGTGCCAGCAGCTTCGGACAGGCCGGCACCATATATTTT. The V gene is TRBV3-1 (or the pseudogene TRBV3-2), the J gene TRBJ1-3; 7 nucleotides agree with TRBD1. The CDR3 is 13 amino acids. Germline lookup yields CDR1 LGHDT and CDR2 YNNKEL (reference sequence). Trimming removed 5 bases from V and 9 bases from J; junction bases left unmatched: 7.